The entry below gives a single T cell receptor beta chain sequence along with its context. The antigen remains undetermined. This entry belongs to a study of cytomegalovirus exposure and HLA in healthy donors. General study results and limits: Cytomegalovirus-associated TCR beta chains were listed, numbering 150 to 200. It was reported that TCR beta sequences correctly inferred the HLA-A and HLA-B alleles for most subjects.

Trimming cost V 0 bases and J 4 bases; bases outside gene matches: 5. Germline V gene data show CDR1 as SGHAT and CDR2 as FQNNGV. The CDR3 length is 15 residues. PCR amplification relied on 60 Vbeta primers (plus 13 Jbeta primers). Clones were read by immunoSEQ multiplex PCR, and TCRdb kept only the in-frame ones, dropping some. This table holds 70,000 to 95,000 clones, approximately 82% found once. V usage is TRBV11-2 and J usage is TRBJ1-2; TRBD1 aligns across 7 bases. The sequencing input was PBMCs. The clonotype comes from a man in his forties in good health and CMV-seronegative. The DNA of the CDR3 is TGTGCCAGCAGCTTAGAGGACAGGTTCCTCTATGGCTACACCTTC. It codes for CASSLEDRFLYGYTF.